This T cell receptor (beta chain) was documented in a study of response to subunit inactivated influenza vaccine. TCRdb reprocessed the RT-PCR reads with MiXCR, giving one entry per CDR3 protein. The sample contains 430,000 or so distinct CDR3 sequences, 9.5% to 12% of which appear only once. The CDR3 totals 14 residues. CDR1 is SEHNR, CDR2 FQNEAQ, per germline (reference sequence). Trimming took 2 bases from V and 3 from J, leaving 10 bases between them. Study results and caveats: Authors suggested that a seasonal influenza vaccination recruits few new T cells each time.

Turning to this clonotype: The antigen remains undetermined.

Sequencing used PBMCs from blood, obtained roughly 48 days after vaccination. The sequence derives from a man aged 45-60 years who received an inactivated influenza vaccine. This chain joins TRBV7-9 and TRBJ1-1, with a possible D match to TRBD1 (5 bases). CDR3 nucleotides: TGTGCCAGCAGCTTATTTGTACAGGACACTGAAGCTTTCTTT. Encoded protein: CASSLFVQDTEAFF.